Listed here are 29 T cell receptor beta chains from one sample, sequenced in a study of cytomegalovirus exposure and HLA in healthy donors. Primers: 60 Vbeta forward and 13 Jbeta reverse. Sequencing was performed with immunoSEQ multiplex PCR; in TCRdb, only in-frame clones are kept and a portion is missing. The profile shows approximately 290,000 clones, over 70% of them singletons. The sample was PBMCs. The receptors originated from a girl aged 2 to 9 in good health and CMV-seronegative.

The chain joins TRBV19 to TRBJ2-3, with TRBD2 matching over 7 bases. V was clipped by 6 bases and J by 8 bases; unmatched bases: 26. Germline values: CDR1 LNHDA, CDR2 SQIVND (reference sequence). CDR3 length: 19 residues. The DNA of the CDR3 is TGTGCCAGTAGCAATTACCCCACCGGGACTACTGTATTCCAGAGTACGCAGTATTTT. This translates into CASSNYPTGTTVFQSTQYF. Together with reference TRBV19 and TRBJ2-3, the CDR3 gives the full variable domain: DGGITQSPKYLFRKEGQNVTLSCEQNLNHDAMYWYRQDPGQGLRLIYYSQIVNDFQKGDIAEGYSVSREKKESFPLTVTSAQKNPTAFYLCASSNYPTGTTVFQSTQYFGPGTRLTVL.

This clone was observed a few times. V is TRBV7-2 and J is TRBJ2-2; D perhaps matches TRBD1 (6 bases). The CDR3 contains 14 residues. Germline loops: CDR1 SGHTA, CDR2 FQGNSA. V lost 3 bases to trimming and J lost 6 bases, with 11 bases between them. CDR3 sequence: CASSLNRVAGELFF. The CDR3 coding sequence is TGTGCCAGCAGCTTGAACAGGGTAGCCGGGGAGCTGTTTTTT.

The chain joins TRBV4-1 to TRBJ2-3; tentative D call: TRBD1 (5 bases). Between the trimmed V and J ends, which lost 4 bases and 2 bases, there was a span of 13 bases. This CDR3 is 15 amino acids long. The germline CDR1 and CDR2 sequences are MGHRA and YSYEKL. The CDR3 here is CASSPLGASTDTQYF. The CDR3 DNA is TGCGCCAGCAGCCCACTTGGGGCCTCCACAGATACGCAGTATTTT.

J is TRBJ1-1 and V is TRBV15; no reliable D call. CDR3 length: 13 residues. V dropped 3 bases and J dropped 0 bases, with 5 bases sitting between them. Looked up from germline, CDR1 is LNHNV and CDR2 is YYDKDF (reference sequence). The CDR3 loop is CATSSVMNTEAFF. CDR3 nucleotide sequence: TGTGCCACCAGCAGTGTAATGAACACTGAAGCTTTCTTT.

This chain links TRBV6-6 with TRBJ2-3; 7 bases align to TRBD1. Germline V gene lookup returns CDR1 MNHNY and CDR2 SVGAGI (reference sequence). V trimming: 6 bases; J trimming: 3 bases; junction bases outside the gene matches: 9. The CDR3 extends over 15 amino acids. The CDR3 is CASRLSPGQTDTQYF. The CDR3, as DNA: TGTGCCAGCAGGCTTTCTCCGGGACAGACAGATACGCAGTATTTT.

V gene TRBV7-2 combines with J gene TRBJ1-4; no reliable D call. CDR3 length: 16 amino acids. Germline CDR1 is SGHTA and CDR2 is FQGNSA. V was pared by 7 bases and J by 5 bases, with 20 bases between. As DNA, the CDR3 is TGTGCCAGCACCCCCTTTAAGCTTTCGGGGAATGAAAAACTGTTTTTT. Protein: CASTPFKLSGNEKLFF.

This chain joins TRBV10-1 and TRBJ2-3, with TRBD2 matching 14 bases. Germline values: CDR1 WNHNN, CDR2 SYGVQD (reference sequence). V was pared by 4 bases and J by 4 bases, with 1 base of the junction left unmatched. The CDR3 covers 15 residues. CDR3 bases: TGCGCCAGCAGTGCGACTAGCGGGGGGGCAGATACGCAGTATTTT. Protein product: CASSATSGGADTQYF.

The chain carries TRBV4-1 and TRBJ1-2; D is undetermined. Germline-derived CDR1 and CDR2 are MGHRA and YSYEKL. V was pared by 4 bases and J by 0 bases, with 15 bases between. The CDR3 totals 16 residues. The CDR3 DNA sequence: TGCGCCAGCAGCCTCGTAAAGGTCGGGTCTAACTATGGCTACACCTTC. Translating it yields CASSLVKVGSNYGYTF.

The V and J genes are TRBV4-1 and TRBJ2-2; 10 positions agree with TRBD2. Germline assignment: CDR1 MGHRA and CDR2 YSYEKL. V lost 4 bases to trimming and J lost 0 bases; unmatched junction nucleotides: 8. This CDR3 is 18 amino acids long. The CDR3 DNA is TGCGCCAGCAGCCGATTATGGACTAGCGGAACGAACACCGGGGAGCTGTTTTTT. This sequence encodes CASSRLWTSGTNTGELFF.

The table lists this clone with a few counts. V and J are TRBV9 and TRBJ2-2; 9 nucleotides agree with TRBD2. Germline CDR1 and CDR2: SGDLS and YYNGEE. The V and J ends lost 6 bases and 5 bases, in that order; junction bases with no gene match: 26. The CDR3 has 21 residues. CDR3 coding DNA: TGTGCCAGCACCCGCCGGGATGTAGCGCGGGAGGGTTTCATTAGGACCGGGGAGCTGTTTTTT. Translation gives CASTRRDVAREGFIRTGELFF.

The chain couples TRBV5-1 to TRBJ1-3; no clear D. Trimming shortened V by 2 bases and J by 0 bases, and 15 bases separated the two germline ends. CDR3 length equals 17 residues. CDR1 and CDR2 from the germline V gene are SGHRS and YFSETQ. The CDR3 region is CASSLWGSGDSGNTIYF. The CDR3 DNA sequence: TGCGCCAGCAGCTTATGGGGTTCGGGAGACTCTGGAAACACCATATATTTT. The full variable domain, with the rest looked up from reference TRBV5-1 and TRBJ1-3, is KAGVTQTPRYLIKTRGQQVTLSCSPISGHRSVSWYQQTPGQGLQFLFEYFSETQRNKGNFPGRFSGRQFSNSRSEMNVSTLELGDSALYLCASSLWGSGDSGNTIYFGEGSWLTVV.

V is TRBV7-9 and J is TRBJ1-2; 7 bases line up with TRBD1. Germline CDR1 and CDR2: SEHNR and FQNEAQ (reference sequence). The CDR3 extends over 16 amino acids. V gave up 5 bases and J gave up 1 base; unmatched junction bases: 10. CDR3 in DNA: TGTGCCAGCAGCCATAGCGGGACAGAAAATAACTATGGCTACACCTTC. This codes for CASSHSGTENNYGYTF.

The V and J genes are TRBV27 and TRBJ2-2; a weak D match, TRBD1 (6 bases). The length of the CDR3 is 18 residues. Germline-derived CDR1 and CDR2 are MNHEY and SMNVEV (reference sequence). The V gene lost 1 base and the J gene lost 1 base, with 16 bases spanning the gap. The CDR3 reads CASSLYNWAGENTGELFF. In DNA, the CDR3 is TGTGCCAGCAGTTTATATAACTGGGCAGGGGAGAACACCGGGGAGCTGTTTTTT.

The chain joins TRBV7-9 to TRBJ2-1, with 9 positions matching TRBD2. The CDR3 spans 16 residues. Germline CDR1 and CDR2: SEHNR and FQNEAQ (reference sequence). V dropped 5 bases and J dropped 3; count of bases not matched to a gene: 8. The CDR3 protein is CASSPGGSGGYNEQFF. The CDR3 coding sequence is TGTGCCAGCAGCCCCGGTGGTAGCGGGGGCTACAATGAGCAGTTCTTC.

The chain couples TRBV10-3 to TRBJ2-5, with D tentatively TRBD1 (5 bases). The J call may be mistaken, given a closer DNA end match to TRBJ2-7. Per germline, CDR1 ENHRY and CDR2 SYGVKD. This CDR3 region has 14 residues. The CDR3: CAISEKGRPYEQYF. The CDR3 DNA follows: TGTGCCATCAGTGAGAAGGGGCGCCCTTACGAGCAGTACTTC.

This sequence joins TRBV7-8 and TRBJ2-7; a weak D match, TRBD2 (5 bases). V was pared by 1 base and J by 4 bases, with 14 bases between. The CDR3 extends over 15 amino acids. Germline assignment: CDR1 SGHVS and CDR2 FQNEAQ. This CDR3 is CASSLGSGMIYEQYF. In DNA, the CDR3 is TGTGCCAGCAGCTTAGGTTCGGGGATGATTTACGAGCAGTACTTC.

The chain combines TRBV14 with TRBJ2-5, with TRBD2 matching 11 bases. J was trimmed by 5 bases and V by 1 base; bases with no gene match: 15. Per germline, CDR1 SGHDN and CDR2 FVKESK. The CDR3 has 19 residues. The CDR3 DNA follows: TGTGCCAGCAGCCAAGCTTTTCGTCTAGCGGGAGGACGGAGCGAGACCCAGTACTTC. Its protein product is CASSQAFRLAGGRSETQYF.

The chain joins TRBV9 to TRBJ1-2, with TRBD1 identical over 7 bases. CDR3 length: 12 residues. The J segment lost 8 bases and the V segment lost 3 bases, leaving 4 bases of the junction unmatched. Germline CDR1 is SGDLS and CDR2 is YYNGEE. For the CDR3, the DNA is TGTGCCAGCAGCGAACAGGGGCTGGGCTACACCTTC. It specifies CASSEQGLGYTF.

This chain links TRBV2 with TRBJ2-5, with a possible D match to TRBD2 (6 bases). V shed 5 bases and J shed 4 bases, with 8 bases lying between them. Per the germline V gene, CDR1 is SNHLY and CDR2 is FYNNEI. CDR3 length: 12 residues. The CDR3 nucleotides read TGTGCCAGCAGTTGGGACTCAGAGACCCAGTACTTC. This sequence encodes CASSWDSETQYF. The complete variable domain, with remaining parts taken from reference TRBV2 and TRBJ2-5, reads EPEVTQTPSHQVTQMGQEVILRCVPISNHLYFYWYRQILGQKVEFLVSFYNNEISEKSEIFDDQFSVERPDGSNFTLKIRSTKLEDSAMYFCASSWDSETQYFGPGTRLLVL.

The chain recombines TRBV5-1 with TRBJ2-7, with D perhaps TRBD1 (5 bases). Looked up from germline, CDR1 is SGHRS and CDR2 is YFSETQ. Trimming cost V 0 bases and J 5 bases, with 9 bases left between them. The CDR3 loop spans 13 amino acids. DNA for the CDR3: TGCGCCAGCAGCTTGGGACAGTACCACGAGCAGTACTTC. Translating it yields CASSLGQYHEQYF.

The chain links TRBV4-1 to TRBJ2-7; perhaps TRBD2 as D (5 bases). Trimming pared 1 base from V and 2 bases from J, leaving 12 bases between. The CDR3 length is 15 residues. Germline V CDR1 and CDR2: MGHRA, YSYEKL. In DNA, the CDR3 is TGCGCCAGCAGCCAAGTGGGGAGCGGTCCCTACGAGCAGTACTTC. Protein sequence: CASSQVGSGPYEQYF.

The chain employs TRBV4-2 and TRBJ1-2; 8 nucleotides align to TRBD1. Germline CDR1 LGHNA, CDR2 YNFKEQ. V gave up 0 bases and J gave up 2 bases; unmatched junction bases: 2. The CDR3 consists of 15 residues. The DNA for the CDR3 is TGTGCCAGCAGCCAAGAACAGGGGGTAAACTATGGCTACACCTTC. Its protein is CASSQEQGVNYGYTF.

The rearrangement uses TRBV5-1 and TRBJ2-3; possibly TRBD2 for D (6 bases). The CDR3 covers 14 residues. Trimming removed 5 bases at V and 1 base at J, with 11 bases between. The germline V gene has CDR1 SGHRS and CDR2 YFSETQ. The CDR3 protein is CASSSWGGTDTQYF. CDR3 nucleotides: TGCGCCAGCAGTTCATGGGGGGGCACAGATACGCAGTATTTT.

The rearrangement uses TRBV27 and TRBJ1-3, with D unresolved. The V end was cut by 1 base, the J end by 0 bases, with 16 bases between. This CDR3 has 18 residues. Looked up from germline, CDR1 is MNHEY and CDR2 is SMNVEV (reference sequence). CDR3 amino acids: CASSLFRPRARSGNTIYF. The CDR3 nucleotides read TGTGCCAGCAGTTTATTCCGCCCGAGGGCACGCTCTGGAAACACCATATATTTT.

The chain employs TRBV7-3 and TRBJ2-2; TRBD2 agrees at 9 bases. The length of the CDR3 is 20 residues. V lost 5 bases to trimming and J lost 0 bases; unmatched junction nucleotides: 16. The germline V gene has CDR1 SGHTA and CDR2 FQGTGA. CDR3 region: CASSPTGWREGLANTGELFF. The CDR3 region has the DNA TGTGCCAGCAGCCCCACGGGCTGGCGGGAGGGCCTGGCGAACACCGGGGAGCTGTTTTTT. The whole variable domain, filled in from reference TRBV7-3 and TRBJ2-2, reads GAGVSQTPSNKVTEKGKYVELRCDPISGHTALYWYRQSLGQGPEFLIYFQGTGAADDSGLPNDRFFAVRPEGSVSTLKIQRTERGDSAVYLCASSPTGWREGLANTGELFFGEGSRLTVL.

This chain uses TRBV4-1 with TRBJ2-7; TRBD2 matches at 10 bases. This CDR3 comprises 15 residues. With 2 bases clipped from V and 5 bases from J, the junction kept 6 bases outside the gene matches. Germline V gives CDR1 MGHRA, CDR2 YSYEKL. The chain's CDR3 is CASSQQPSGSDEQYF. The DNA for the CDR3 is TGCGCCAGCAGCCAACAGCCTAGCGGGAGCGACGAGCAGTACTTC.

The gene calls are TRBV28 and TRBJ1-3, with D possibly TRBD1 on 5 matching bases. Germline-derived CDR1 and CDR2 are MDHEN and SYDVKM. The CDR3 is 15 residues long. With 10 bases removed from V and 4 bases from J, the gap between germline ends came to 20 bases. This chain's CDR3 is CATVGRGWQGNTIYF. DNA of the CDR3: TGTGCCACCGTAGGAAGGGGTTGGCAAGGAAACACCATATATTTT.

The J gene is TRBJ2-1, the V gene TRBV28; 10 bases agree with TRBD2. Germline V gene data show CDR1 as MDHEN and CDR2 as SYDVKM. After removal of 8 bases from V and 7 bases from J, the junction contained 11 bases not matched to a gene. This CDR3 comprises 15 residues. For the CDR3, the DNA is TGTGCCAGCTTGACTGGTAGCGGGAGGCGAAATGAGCAGTTCTTC. Translating gives CASLTGSGRRNEQFF. Supplemented by reference TRBV28 and TRBJ2-1, the full variable domain reads DVKVTQSSRYLVKRTGEKVFLECVQDMDHENMFWYRQDPGLGLRLIYFSYDVKMKEKGDIPEGYSVSREKKERFSLILESASTNQTSMYLCASLTGSGRRNEQFFGPGTRLTVL.

The chain combines TRBV5-1 with TRBJ2-7, with TRBD1 matching 9 bases. Germline V CDR1 and CDR2: SGHRS, YFSETQ. V shed 4 bases and J 10 bases; nucleotides not matched to a gene: 3. This CDR3 is 11 amino acids long. The CDR3 nucleotides read TGCGCCAGCAGCGCGGGACAGGGACAGTACTTC. Its translation: CASSAGQGQYF.